This T cell receptor beta chain originates from a study of blood T cell repertoires in COVID-19. There are 13 residues in the CDR3. V was clipped by 0 bases and J by 3 bases, with 5 bases between them. CDR1 is KGHSY, CDR2 FQNENV, per germline. In the authors' workflow: The assay estimated nucleated cells by amplifying reference gene primers. Assay used: immunoSEQ multiplex PCR; TCRdb lists only in-frame clones, some missing. V and J calls and clone size follow that table, whereas D and trimming were derived from the DNA. The sample lists about 140,000 clones, roughly four fifths occurring once. The sample taken for sequencing was peripheral blood. The TCR sequence derives from a woman aged 45 to 65 with active or convalescent COVID-19. The chain employs TRBV16 and TRBJ2-5; unclear D gene. The CDR3 sequence is CASSQSSKETQYF. CDR3 nucleotides: TGTGCCAGCAGCCAATCTTCCAAAGAGACCCAGTACTTC.